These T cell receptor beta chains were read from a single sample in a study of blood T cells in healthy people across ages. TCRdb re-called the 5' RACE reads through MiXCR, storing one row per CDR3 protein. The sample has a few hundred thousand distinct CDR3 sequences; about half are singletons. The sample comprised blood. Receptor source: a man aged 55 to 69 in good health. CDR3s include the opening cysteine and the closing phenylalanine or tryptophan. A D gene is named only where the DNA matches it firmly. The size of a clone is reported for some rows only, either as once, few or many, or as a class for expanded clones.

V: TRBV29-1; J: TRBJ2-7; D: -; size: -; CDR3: CSVEDDRVPYEQYF; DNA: TGCAGCGTTGAAGATGACCGGGTTCCCTACGAGCAGTACTTC
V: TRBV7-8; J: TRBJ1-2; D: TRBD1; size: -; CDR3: CASSLAEGGLWGYTF; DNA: TGTGCCAGCAGCTTAGCGGAAGGGGGCCTTTGGGGCTACACCTTC
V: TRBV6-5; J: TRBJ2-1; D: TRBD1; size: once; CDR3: CASSYIGQGIGEQFF; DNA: TGTGCCAGCAGTTACATCGGACAGGGGATCGGTGAGCAGTTCTTC
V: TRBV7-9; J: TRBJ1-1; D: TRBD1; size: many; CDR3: CASSWTGNTEAFF; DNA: TGTGCCAGCAGCTGGACAGGGAACACTGAAGCTTTCTTT
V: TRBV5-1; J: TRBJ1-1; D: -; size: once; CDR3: CASSPGPSNTEAFF; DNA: TGCGCCAGCAGCCCGGGCCCGAGCAACACTGAAGCTTTCTTT
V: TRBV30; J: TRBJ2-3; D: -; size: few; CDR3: CAWSQGRDTQYF; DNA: TGTGCCTGGAGTCAAGGAAGAGATACGCAGTATTTT
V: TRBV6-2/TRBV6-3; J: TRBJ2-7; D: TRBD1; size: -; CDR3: CASRGNRGISYEQYF; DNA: TGTGCCAGCAGGGGGAACAGGGGTATCTCCTACGAGCAGTACTTC
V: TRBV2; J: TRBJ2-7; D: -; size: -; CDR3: CAWGEDKYEQYF; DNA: TGTGCGTGGGGGGAGGACAAATACGAGCAGTACTTC
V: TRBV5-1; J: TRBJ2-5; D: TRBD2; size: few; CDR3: CASKTSGSAETQYF; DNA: TGCGCCAGCAAGACTAGCGGGAGCGCAGAGACCCAGTACTTC
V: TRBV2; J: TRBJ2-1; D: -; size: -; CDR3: CASLRDASYNEQFF; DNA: TGTGCCAGCCTCCGCGACGCATCCTACAATGAGCAGTTCTTC
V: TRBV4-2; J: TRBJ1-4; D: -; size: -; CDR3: CASGVGPGGEKLFF; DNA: TGTGCCAGCGGAGTGGGGCCTGGGGGTGAAAAACTGTTTTTT
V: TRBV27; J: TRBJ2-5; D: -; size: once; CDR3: CASSSGTVQYF; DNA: TGTGCCAGCAGTTCTGGGACTGTTCAGTACTTC
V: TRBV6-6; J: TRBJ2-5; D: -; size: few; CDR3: CASSTLGRQETQYF; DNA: TGTGCCAGCAGTACCCTCGGGCGGCAAGAGACCCAGTACTTC
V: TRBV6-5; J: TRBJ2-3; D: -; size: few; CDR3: CASKIGENTQYF; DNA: TGTGCCAGCAAGATAGGGGAGAATACGCAGTATTTT
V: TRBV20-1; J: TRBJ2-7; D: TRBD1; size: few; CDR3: CSPRLLGQGGYEQYF; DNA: TGCAGTCCCAGGCTTTTGGGACAGGGGGGATACGAGCAGTACTTC
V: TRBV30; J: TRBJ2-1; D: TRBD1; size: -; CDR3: CAWTTGMNEQFF; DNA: TGTGCCTGGACGACAGGGATGAATGAGCAGTTCTTC
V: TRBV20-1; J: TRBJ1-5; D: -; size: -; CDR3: CSARGGASNQPQHF; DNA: TGCAGTGCTAGAGGAGGTGCCTCCAATCAGCCCCAGCATTTT
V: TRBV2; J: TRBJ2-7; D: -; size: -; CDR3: CASTERVEQYF; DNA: TGTGCCAGCACCGAGAGGGTCGAGCAGTACTTC
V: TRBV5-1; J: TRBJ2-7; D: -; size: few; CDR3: CASSLEGVGAYEQYF; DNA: TGCGCCAGCAGCTTGGAGGGGGTGGGCGCCTACGAGCAGTACTTC
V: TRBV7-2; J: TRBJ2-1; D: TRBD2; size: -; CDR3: CASSFMTSGSYNEQFF; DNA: TGTGCCAGCAGCTTCATGACTAGCGGGAGCTACAATGAGCAGTTCTTC
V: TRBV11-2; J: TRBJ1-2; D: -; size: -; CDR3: CASSPPGRYGYTF; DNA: TGTGCCAGCAGCCCACCGGGTCGCTATGGCTACACCTTC
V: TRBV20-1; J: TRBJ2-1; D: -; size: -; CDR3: CSARRGVDEQFF; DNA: TGCAGTGCTAGAAGGGGAGTCGATGAGCAGTTCTTC
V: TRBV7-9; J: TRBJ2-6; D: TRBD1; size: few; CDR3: CASSPDRVQGANVLTF; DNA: TGTGCCAGCAGCCCAGACAGGGTCCAAGGGGCCAACGTCCTGACTTTC
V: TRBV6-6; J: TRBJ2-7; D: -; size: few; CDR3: CASSSGPPYEQYF; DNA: TGTGCCAGCAGTTCAGGGCCCCCATACGAGCAGTACTTC
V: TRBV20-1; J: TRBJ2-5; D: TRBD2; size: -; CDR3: CSARDYPTSGGTTKETQYF; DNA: TGCAGTGCTAGAGATTACCCCACTAGCGGGGGGACTACTAAAGAGACCCAGTACTTC
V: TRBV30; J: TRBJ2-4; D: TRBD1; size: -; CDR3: CAWSADGTGGSGNIQYF; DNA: TGTGCCTGGAGTGCCGACGGGACAGGGGGGTCGGGAAACATTCAGTACTTC
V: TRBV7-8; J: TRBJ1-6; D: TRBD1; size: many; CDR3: CASSSTGAGSPLHF; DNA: TGTGCCAGCAGCTCGACAGGGGCAGGTTCACCCCTCCACTTT
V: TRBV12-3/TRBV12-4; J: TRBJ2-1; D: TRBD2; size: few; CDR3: CASRSETSGGPRGQFF; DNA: TGTGCCAGCAGGTCGGAAACTAGCGGGGGGCCCCGGGGGCAGTTCTTC
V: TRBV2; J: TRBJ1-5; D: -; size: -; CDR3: CASSEHTLRNQPQHF; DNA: TGTGCCAGCAGTGAGCACACCTTACGCAATCAGCCCCAGCATTTT
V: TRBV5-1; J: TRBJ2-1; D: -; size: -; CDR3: CASREGHQKYNEQFF; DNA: TGCGCCAGCAGAGAGGGACACCAAAAGTACAATGAGCAGTTCTTC
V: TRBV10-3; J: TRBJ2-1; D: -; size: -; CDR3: CAISELRGNNEQFF; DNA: TGTGCCATCAGTGAGTTAAGGGGGAACAATGAGCAGTTCTTC
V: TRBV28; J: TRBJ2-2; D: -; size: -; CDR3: CASTRDRGNTGELFF; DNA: TGTGCCAGCACCCGTGACCGTGGGAACACCGGGGAGCTGTTTTTT
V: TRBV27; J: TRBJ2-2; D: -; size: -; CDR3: CASSLSIYTGELFF; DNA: TGTGCCAGCAGTTTATCCATCTACACCGGGGAGCTGTTTTTT
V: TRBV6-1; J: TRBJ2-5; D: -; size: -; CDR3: CASSVKRETQYF; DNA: TGTGCCAGCAGTGTCAAGCGAGAGACCCAGTACTTC
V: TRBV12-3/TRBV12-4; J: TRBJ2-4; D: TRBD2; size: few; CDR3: CASSLSGGQNIQYF; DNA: TGTGCCAGCAGCCTTTCGGGGGGGCAAAACATTCAGTACTTC
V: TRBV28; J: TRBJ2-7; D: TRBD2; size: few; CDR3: CASLGLAASYEQYF; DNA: TGTGCCAGCCTAGGACTAGCGGCCTCCTACGAGCAGTACTTC
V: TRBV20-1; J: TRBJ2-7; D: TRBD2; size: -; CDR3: CSARDRGLAGPYEQYF; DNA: TGCAGTGCTAGAGATCGGGGCCTAGCGGGGCCCTACGAGCAGTACTTC
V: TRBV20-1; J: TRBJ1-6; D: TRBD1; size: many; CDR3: CSARDKGQGGNSPLHF; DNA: TGCAGTGCTAGAGATAAAGGACAGGGTGGCAATTCACCCCTCCACTTT
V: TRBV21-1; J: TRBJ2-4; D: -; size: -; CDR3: CASSRGQPREQYF; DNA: TGTGCCAGCAGCAGGGGACAGCCGCGGGAGCAGTACTTC
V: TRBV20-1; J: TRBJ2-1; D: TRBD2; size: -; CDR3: CSARPGGPGVEQFF; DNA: TGCAGTGCTAGACCGGGAGGGCCGGGAGTTGAGCAGTTCTTC
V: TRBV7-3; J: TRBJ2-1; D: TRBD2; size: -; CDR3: CASSPLPPSSGRNNEQFF; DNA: TGTGCCAGCAGCCCTCTCCCCCCCTCCAGCGGGAGAAACAATGAGCAGTTCTTC
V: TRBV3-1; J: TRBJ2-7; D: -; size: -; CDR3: CVSSPTKGSYEQYF; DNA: TGTGTCAGCAGCCCAACCAAGGGCTCCTACGAGCAGTACTTC
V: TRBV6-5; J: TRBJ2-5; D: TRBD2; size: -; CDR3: CASSNGLAGETQYF; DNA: TGTGCCAGCAGTAACGGCCTAGCGGGGGAGACCCAGTACTTC
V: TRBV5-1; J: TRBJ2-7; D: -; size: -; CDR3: CASSWGRNEQYF; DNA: TGCGCCAGCAGCTGGGGGCGGAACGAGCAGTACTTC
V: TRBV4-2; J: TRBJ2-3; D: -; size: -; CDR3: CASSQEEVDTQYF; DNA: TGTGCCAGCAGCCAAGAAGAGGTGGATACGCAGTATTTT
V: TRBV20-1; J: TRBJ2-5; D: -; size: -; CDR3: CSASFGGSETQYF; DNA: TGCAGTGCTAGTTTTGGGGGGAGTGAGACCCAGTACTTC
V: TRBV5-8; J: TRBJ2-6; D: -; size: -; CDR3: CASSLRPNVLTF; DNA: TGTGCCAGCAGCTTGCGGCCCAACGTCCTGACTTTC
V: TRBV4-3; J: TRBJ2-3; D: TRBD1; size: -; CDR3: CASSQDGTAGTDTQYF; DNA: TGCGCCAGCAGCCAAGATGGGACAGCGGGCACAGATACGCAGTATTTT
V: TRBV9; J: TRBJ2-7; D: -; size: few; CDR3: CASSLSPQSSYEQYF; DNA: TGTGCCAGCAGCCTCAGCCCCCAGAGCTCCTACGAGCAGTACTTC
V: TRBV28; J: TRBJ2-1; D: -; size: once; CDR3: CASTTHTWLDEQFF; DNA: TGTGCCAGCACCACGCACACCTGGTTGGATGAGCAGTTCTTC
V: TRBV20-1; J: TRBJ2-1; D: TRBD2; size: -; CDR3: CSARGGGRNEQFF; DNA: TGCAGTGCTAGAGGGGGGGGAAGGAATGAGCAGTTCTTC
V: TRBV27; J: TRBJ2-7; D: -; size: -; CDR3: CASRPRRDIVCEQYF; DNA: TGTGCCAGCAGACCACGCCGGGACATAGTCTGCGAGCAGTACTTC
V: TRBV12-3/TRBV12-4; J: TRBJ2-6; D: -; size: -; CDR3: CASSLGLMSSGANVLTF; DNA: TGTGCCAGCAGTTTAGGTCTTATGAGCTCTGGGGCCAACGTCCTGACTTTC
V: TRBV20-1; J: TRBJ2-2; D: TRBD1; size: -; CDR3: CSARRTGDTGELFF; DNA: TGCAGTGCTAGACGGACAGGGGACACCGGGGAGCTGTTTTTT